These T cell receptor beta chains were read from a single sample in a study of T cells in Graves' hyperthyroidism and ophthalmopathy. TCRdb reanalysed the multiplex PCR reads using MiXCR and keeps one entry per CDR3 protein. The sample has about 560,000 distinct CDR3 sequences, 16% seen once; the top ten hold 15% to 20%. Material: blood. All receptors derive from a woman under 30 with Graves' hyperthyroidism. The CDR3 runs from the conserved cysteine through the conserved F or W.

j_gene,v_gene,CDR3aa
TRBJ1-3,TRBV4-1,CASSQEVPAYSGNTIYF
TRBJ2-1,TRBV9,CASSVAGGSSYNEQFF
TRBJ2-7,TRBV2,CASRGRAFGEQYF
TRBJ1-4,TRBV6-2/TRBV6-3,CASSVPGGGGKLFF
TRBJ2-7,TRBV6-2/TRBV6-3,CASSYGTDSYEQYF
TRBJ2-7,TRBV13,CASSLDPLAVSSYEQYF
TRBJ1-1,TRBV5-1,CASSLSRGVGTEAFF
TRBJ1-3,TRBV6-1,CASKERGPVYTIYF
TRBJ2-2,TRBV5-1,CASSGGTATFTGELFF
TRBJ1-1,TRBV18,CASSPKSSAEAFF
TRBJ2-3,TRBV6-5,CASSYNHRTSGTDTQYF
TRBJ2-3,TRBV3-1,CASSQESGTGGTDTQYF
TRBJ1-1,TRBV5-4,CASSPERGEDFF
TRBJ1-1,TRBV15,CATSDRQNTEAFF
TRBJ1-6,TRBV9,CASSPPAGSPLHF
TRBJ2-7,TRBV4-1,CASSQTGTDYEQYF
TRBJ1-2,TRBV20-1,CSATGGDFYGYTF
TRBJ2-5,TRBV19,CASSIVGSGETQYF
TRBJ1-2,TRBV20-1,CSARGTVTNYGYTF
TRBJ2-3,TRBV12-3/TRBV12-4,CASSGRDRGSDTQYF
TRBJ1-1,TRBV12-3/TRBV12-4,CASSFSGQNTEAFF
TRBJ1-6,TRBV4-3,CASSRQGQGNSPLHF
TRBJ1-2,TRBV7-9,CASSSPENYNYGYTF
TRBJ1-5,TRBV19,CASTHRRGSNQPQHF